A selection of T cell receptor beta chains follows, all from one sample in a study of T cell repertoires in cytomegalovirus infection. MiXCR was run by TCRdb on the reads, yielding one entry per CDR3 protein. The sample records 57,000 or so distinct CDR3 sequences, 25% to 40% being singletons. These TCRs' antigens remain unknown. The sequenced material came from PBMCs, sequenced either directly or after in vitro stimulation (not recorded which). The receptors originated from a human donor in good health (CMV status not recorded). Some clones in this sample may be carry-over from other donors' samples. Both conserved end residues are part of each CDR3. The order of the fields is V gene, D gene, clone size, J gene, CDR3 DNA, CDR3 protein. A D gene is named only where the DNA matches it firmly. Clone size, where shown, is once, few, many, or a class for clones that have expanded.

TRBV9	-	-	TRBJ2-3	TGTGCCAGCAGCGCCCCGTTCACAGATACGCAGTATTTT	CASSAPFTDTQYF
TRBV5-8	-	once	TRBJ2-1	TGTGCCAGCAGCTTGGGACTGGGATCCGGGAAGTTCTTC	CASSLGLGSGKFF
TRBV12-3/TRBV12-4	-	-	TRBJ2-1	TGTGCCAGCGCCTTTTACGTCCACAATGAGCAGTTCTTC	CASAFYVHNEQFF
TRBV2	-	-	TRBJ2-5	TGTGCCAGCAGTGAATCTAGCGCCCAAGAGACCCAGTACTTC	CASSESSAQETQYF
TRBV12-3/TRBV12-4	-	few	TRBJ1-1	TGTGCCAGCATCAAATCCGGGACACACCGTGAAGCTTTCTTT	CASIKSGTHREAFF
TRBV7-9	-	-	TRBJ1-3	TGTGCCAGCACCACCTCAGTGGGGGGACTCCAAGGGGGAAACACCATATATTTT	CASTTSVGGLQGGNTIYF
TRBV7-8	-	-	TRBJ1-5	TGTGCCAGCAGCTTACTGGTGGGGGCGACCGACGGGCCCCAGCATTTT	CASSLLVGATDGPQHF
TRBV7-8	-	-	TRBJ1-2	TGTGCCAGCAGCTACCCCGGGAAGGTGCTTGGCTACACCTTC	CASSYPGKVLGYTF
TRBV20-1	TRBD2	-	TRBJ2-2	TGCAGTGCTCAGAGCGGGACCACGAACACCGGGGAGCTGTTTTTT	CSAQSGTTNTGELFF
TRBV12-3/TRBV12-4	-	-	TRBJ2-7	TGTGCCAGCAGTTTTCAGGGGCTATCCTACGAGCAGTACTTC	CASSFQGLSYEQYF
TRBV24-1	-	-	TRBJ1-2	TGTGCCACCAGTGATCCCGGGGAATATGGCTACACCTTC	CATSDPGEYGYTF
TRBV30	-	-	TRBJ2-3	TGTGCCTGGAGTCGGACTACCAGCACAGATACGCAGTATTTT	CAWSRTTSTDTQYF
TRBV6-6	TRBD1	-	TRBJ1-2	TGTGCCAGCAGTTACTACAGGGACAGGGGTGACTATGGCTACACCTTC	CASSYYRDRGDYGYTF
TRBV19	-	few	TRBJ2-3	TGTGCCAGTAGTGGAAGGCGGAGAGACACAGATACGCAGTATTTT	CASSGRRRDTDTQYF
TRBV12-3/TRBV12-4	-	few	TRBJ2-2	TGTGCCAGCAGTGGGGTGTTCACTCAAGTTAACACCGGGGAGCTGTTTTTT	CASSGVFTQVNTGELFF
TRBV2	-	-	TRBJ1-1	TGTGCCAGCAAAGAACGGAATAGACCTGAAGCTTTCTTT	CASKERNRPEAFF
TRBV12-3/TRBV12-4	-	few	TRBJ2-7	TGTGCCAGCAGTTACAGCCACGAGCAGTACTTC	CASSYSHEQYF
TRBV11-2	-	many	TRBJ2-1	TGTGCCAGCAGCCCCTCGCGTTTGGGTAACAATGAGCAGTTCTTC	CASSPSRLGNNEQFF
TRBV4-1	-	-	TRBJ2-1	TGCGCCAGCAGCCAATCATTAATCAGGGGTAATCCCTACAATGAGCAGTTCTTC	CASSQSLIRGNPYNEQFF
TRBV7-9	-	-	TRBJ2-7	TGTGCCAGCAGCTTTACTAGCTACGAGCAGTACTTC	CASSFTSYEQYF
TRBV2	TRBD2	-	TRBJ2-5	TGTGCCAGCAGTGAAGTGGGAACTAGCGGGGCCCTATACTTC	CASSEVGTSGALYF
TRBV7-9	-	-	TRBJ1-4	TGTGCCAGCAGCTCTTCCGGACAGAGGGTTGGTGAAAAACTGTTTTTT	CASSSSGQRVGEKLFF
TRBV25-1	-	-	TRBJ1-6	TGTGCCAGCAGTGAATGTTTTTGGGCAGCCGGTCCCCTCCACTTT	CASSECFWAAGPLHF
TRBV14	-	few	TRBJ2-1	TGTGCCAGCAGCCAAGATCTACCTTTCCAGGGACGGGACGAGCAGTTCTTC	CASSQDLPFQGRDEQFF
TRBV19	TRBD2	-	TRBJ2-1	TGTGCCAGTAGCCGAGGGGGACTAGCGGAGGTTTTCGGCTTTGGCAATGAGCAGTTCTTC	CASSRGGLAEVFGFGNEQFF
TRBV11-2	-	few	TRBJ2-4	TGTGCCAGCAGCTTAGTGAACTGGGCGGACATTCAGTACTTC	CASSLVNWADIQYF
TRBV28	-	many	TRBJ1-5	TGTGCCAGCAGTTTATACGGGCAGCCCCAGCATTTT	CASSLYGQPQHF
TRBV12-3/TRBV12-4	TRBD2	-	TRBJ2-5	TGTGCCAGCAGAACGCAGTGGGGGAGGGTCGAGACCCAGTACTTC	CASRTQWGRVETQYF
TRBV12-3/TRBV12-4	-	-	TRBJ1-2	TGTGCCAGCTCAGGGGCCATTGGCTACACCTTC	CASSGAIGYTF
TRBV28	-	few	TRBJ1-2	TGTGCCAGCAAACAGGGTCCGTGGTATGGCTACACCTTC	CASKQGPWYGYTF
TRBV15	TRBD2	-	TRBJ2-2	TGTGCCACCAGCGGTAGACTAGCGGGATCCACCGGGGAGCTGTTTTTT	CATSGRLAGSTGELFF
TRBV7-9	TRBD1	-	TRBJ1-4	TGTGCCAGCAGCTGGGACTTGACAGGGAATGAAAAACTGTTTTTT	CASSWDLTGNEKLFF
TRBV7-6	-	-	TRBJ2-5	TGTGCCAGCGCCCTCCAAGAGACCCAGTACTTC	CASALQETQYF
TRBV12-3/TRBV12-4	TRBD2	-	TRBJ2-3	TGTGCCAGCAGGGCTAGCGGTTATACTAGCACAGATACGCAGTATTTT	CASRASGYTSTDTQYF
TRBV18	TRBD1	few	TRBJ2-1	TGTGCCAGCTCACCGGACAGGATCTACAATGAGCAGTTCTTC	CASSPDRIYNEQFF
TRBV29-1	-	-	TRBJ2-5	TGCAGCGTTGAAGACAGATACCAAGAGACCCAGTACTTC	CSVEDRYQETQYF
TRBV7-2	-	-	TRBJ1-1	TGTGCCAGCACCGTAGGTAGGGGGGAAGCTGAAGCTTTCTTT	CASTVGRGEAEAFF
TRBV11-2	-	-	TRBJ1-2	TGTGCCAGCAGCTTAGGCGAGGGGAATGGCTACACCTTC	CASSLGEGNGYTF
TRBV12-3/TRBV12-4	TRBD2	-	TRBJ2-5	TGTGCCAGCAGTTTAGGTAAAACTAGCGGGGCTCAAGAGACCCAGTACTTC	CASSLGKTSGAQETQYF
TRBV12-3/TRBV12-4	TRBD2	many	TRBJ2-1	TGTGCCAGCAGTTTGGGAGCGGGAGCGGTGGATGAGCAGTTCTTC	CASSLGAGAVDEQFF
TRBV7-8	-	few	TRBJ2-3	TGTGCCAGCTCCCAGGGCAGGGCCACAGATACGCAGTATTTT	CASSQGRATDTQYF
TRBV12-3/TRBV12-4	-	few	TRBJ1-1	TGTGCCAGCAGTTGGTCCCCAGGGGCGACGAACACTGAAGCTTTCTTT	CASSWSPGATNTEAFF
TRBV7-2	-	many	TRBJ1-5	TGTGCCAGCAGCCAAGGGACGTATCAGCCCCAGCATTTT	CASSQGTYQPQHF
TRBV12-5	-	-	TRBJ2-3	TGTGCTAGTGGTCCGGGAGCGGGACAATTCACAGATACGCAGTATTTT	CASGPGAGQFTDTQYF
TRBV15	-	-	TRBJ2-2	TGTGCCACCAGCAGAGCCCGCACCGGGGAGCTGTTTTTT	CATSRARTGELFF
TRBV6-5	TRBD1	-	TRBJ2-5	TGTGCCAGCAGCCACAGGGGGCGCGGAGAGACCCAGTACTTC	CASSHRGRGETQYF
TRBV2	-	-	TRBJ1-1	TGTGCCAGCAGTGTGACGGGTTGGACTGAAGCTTTCTTT	CASSVTGWTEAFF